This TCR beta chain was documented in a study of shared clonotypes between healthy human individuals. Study summary: Donors had three CD4 naive, three CD4 memory, two CD8 naive and one CD8 memory plate apiece.

V was trimmed by 2 bases and J by 0 bases, leaving 12 bases between them. CDR1 and CDR2 from the germline V gene are MNHNS and SASEGT. The CDR3 contains 16 residues. Overall study findings and caveats: Sequencing depth was expected to influence donor clonotype sharing. Rarefaction curves obtained for sorted subsets showed sequencing incomplete despite large depth.

Genomic DNA from each subset was divided evenly over several immunoSEQ plates. Sequencing was performed with immunoSEQ multiplex PCR; in TCRdb, only in-frame clones are kept and a portion is missing. The sample carries some 1,900,000 clones, about 95% recorded once. As defined, naive CD8 cells were CD45RO-negative and positively selected for CCR7, with terminally differentiated effector memory CD45RA+ cells excluded. Comments on this clone: Its antigen is not identified.

Sequenced sample: naive CD8+ T cells sorted from blood. The V call is TRBV6-1, the J call TRBJ2-3; D gene uncertain. This sequence originates from a man in his late teens or twenties in good health. The chain's CDR3 is CASSEIWGTSTDTQYF. CDR3 nucleotide sequence: TGTGCCAGCAGTGAAATATGGGGAACAAGCACAGATACGCAGTATTTT.